This TCR beta chain was profiled in a study of esophageal squamous cell carcinoma under preoperative chemotherapy. Study at large: Samples included peripheral blood T cells as well as tumor-infiltrating lymphocytes.

By sample share, this clonotype is medium-sized. The antigen is not known. The length of the CDR3 is 14 residues. Trimming took 7 bases from V and 4 from J; bases not matched to a gene: 7. Time point noted: after preoperative PTX-NDP chemotherapy. Study-level points and caveats: After treatment, tumor-infiltrating lymphocytes seemed to come partly from incoming peripheral T cells, not only local changes.

Via MiXCR, TCRdb re-called the PCR reads, giving one row per CDR3 protein. The sample has about 32,000 distinct CDR3 sequences, less than 65% seen once; the top ten hold approximately 25%. The TCR sequence derives from a human donor with esophageal squamous cell carcinoma. The donor label of this sample is uncertain. V gene TRBV12-3 or TRBV12-4 combines with J gene TRBJ2-1; 7 bases agree with TRBD1. This sample was obtained from a patient given preoperative chemotherapy. CDR3 protein: CASMRGLSYNEQFF. The CDR3, as DNA: TGTGCCAGCATGAGGGGGCTTTCGTACAATGAGCAGTTCTTC.